This T cell receptor (beta chain) emerged from a study of blood T cell repertoires in COVID-19. Study overall: Material from acute and convalescent COVID-19 was sourced from the United States, Italy and Spain. Sources were T cells, B-cell-depleted T cells, or PBMCs; the material itself was cDNA or gDNA.

In the authors' workflow: From reference gene primer amplification, estimates of nucleated cell counts were derived. Profiling relied on immunoSEQ multiplex PCR, and the TCRdb table lists in-frame clones only, not all of them. V, J and clone size are those of that table, while D and trimming were read from the DNA. The sample shows roughly 80,000 clones, around 78% of them seen only once. The CDR3 is 18 amino acids. Trimming shortened V by 2 bases and J by 0 bases, and 19 bases separated the two germline ends. Germline assignment: CDR1 SGHNT and CDR2 YENEEA. What was sequenced was peripheral blood. The receptor's source is a human donor in a cohort sampled during active COVID-19. The genes are TRBV11-3 and TRBJ1-1, with unresolved D. CDR3 sequence (DNA): TGTGCCAGCAGCTTATACCCTCTGAGTCCTTCCATGAACACTGAAGCTTTCTTT. It is translated as CASSLYPLSPSMNTEAFF.